This T cell receptor beta chain was sequenced in a study of cytomegalovirus exposure and HLA in healthy donors. 13 Jbeta primers and 60 Vbeta primers were used for the PCR. TCRdb's copy holds only in-frame clones and misses some; the assay was immunoSEQ multiplex PCR. The sample contains 180,000 or so clones, roughly 9.5% of which appear only once. Germline trimming cut 6 bases from V and 4 bases from J; bases unmatched to any gene: 2. The CDR3 is made up of 13 amino acids. CDR1 MNHEY and CDR2 SVGAGI come from the germline V gene. This clone was seen a few times. The antigen is undetermined. Points from the study as a whole: Prior analysis indicated that the majority of TCR beta V segments exhibited productivity approximately 90% or approximately 30% of the time.

Sample: PBMCs. This receptor was taken from a woman under 40 in good health and CMV-seropositive. The V and J genes are TRBV6-5 and TRBJ1-5; 8 positions agree with TRBD1. The DNA of the CDR3 is TGTGCCAGCAGGGGACAGGAGAATCAGCCCCAGCATTTT. It is translated as CASRGQENQPQHF.